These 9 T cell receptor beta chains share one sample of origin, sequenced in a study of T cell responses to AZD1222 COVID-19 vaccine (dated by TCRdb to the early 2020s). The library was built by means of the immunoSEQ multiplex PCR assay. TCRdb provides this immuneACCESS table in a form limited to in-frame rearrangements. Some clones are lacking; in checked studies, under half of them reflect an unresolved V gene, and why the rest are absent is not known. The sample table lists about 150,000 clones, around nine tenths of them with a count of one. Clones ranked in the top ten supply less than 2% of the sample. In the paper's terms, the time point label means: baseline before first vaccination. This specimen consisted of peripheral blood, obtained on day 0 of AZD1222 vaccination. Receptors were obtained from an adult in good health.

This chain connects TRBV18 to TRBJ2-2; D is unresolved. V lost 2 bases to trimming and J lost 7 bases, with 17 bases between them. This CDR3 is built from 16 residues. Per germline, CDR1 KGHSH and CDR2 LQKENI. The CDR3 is CASSPILTWVGGELFF. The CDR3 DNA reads TGTGCCAGCTCACCAATCCTGACCTGGGTTGGCGGGGAGCTGTTTTTT.

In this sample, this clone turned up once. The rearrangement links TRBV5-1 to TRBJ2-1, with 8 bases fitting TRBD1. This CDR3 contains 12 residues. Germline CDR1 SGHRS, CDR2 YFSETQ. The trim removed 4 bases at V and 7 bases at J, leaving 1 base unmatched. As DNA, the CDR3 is TGCGCCAGCAGCGGACAGGGTAATGAGCAGTTCTTC. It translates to CASSGQGNEQFF.

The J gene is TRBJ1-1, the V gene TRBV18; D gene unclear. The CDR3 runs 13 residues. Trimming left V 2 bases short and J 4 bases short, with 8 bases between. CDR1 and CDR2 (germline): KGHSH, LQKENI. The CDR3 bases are TGTGCCAGCTCACCAGGGGTTAGCACTGAAGCTTTCTTT. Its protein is CASSPGVSTEAFF.

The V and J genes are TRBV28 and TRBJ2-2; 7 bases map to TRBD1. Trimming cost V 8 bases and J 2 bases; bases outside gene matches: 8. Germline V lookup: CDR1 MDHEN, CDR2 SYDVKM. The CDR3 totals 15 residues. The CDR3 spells CASGLRQGNTGELFF. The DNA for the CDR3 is TGTGCCAGCGGGTTAAGACAGGGAAACACCGGGGAGCTGTTTTTT.

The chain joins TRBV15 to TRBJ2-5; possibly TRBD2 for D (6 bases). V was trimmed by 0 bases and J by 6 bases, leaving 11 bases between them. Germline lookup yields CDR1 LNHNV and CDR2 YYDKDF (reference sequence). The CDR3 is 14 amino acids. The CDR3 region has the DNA TGTGCCACCAGCAGAGATGAGGGAGGAAAGACCCAGTACTTC. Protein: CATSRDEGGKTQYF.

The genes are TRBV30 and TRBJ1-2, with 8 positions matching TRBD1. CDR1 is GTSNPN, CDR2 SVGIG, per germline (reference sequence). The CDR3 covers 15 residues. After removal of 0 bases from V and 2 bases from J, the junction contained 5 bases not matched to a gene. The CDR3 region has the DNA TGTGCCTGGAGTGTACTTGGACAGGGAAACTATGGCTACACCTTC. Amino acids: CAWSVLGQGNYGYTF. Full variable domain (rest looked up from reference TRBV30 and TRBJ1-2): SQTIHQWPATLVQPVGSPLSLECTVEGTSNPNLYWYRQAAGRGLQLLFYSVGIGQISSEVPQNLSASRPQDRQFILSSKKLLLSDSGFYLCAWSVLGQGNYGYTFGSGTRLTVV.

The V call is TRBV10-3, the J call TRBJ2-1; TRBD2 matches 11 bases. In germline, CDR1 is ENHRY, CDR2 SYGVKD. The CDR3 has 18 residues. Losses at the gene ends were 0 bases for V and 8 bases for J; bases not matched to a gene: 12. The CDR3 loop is CAISESGLLAGEGDEQFF. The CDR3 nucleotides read TGTGCCATCAGTGAGTCAGGCTTACTAGCGGGAGAAGGCGATGAGCAGTTCTTC.

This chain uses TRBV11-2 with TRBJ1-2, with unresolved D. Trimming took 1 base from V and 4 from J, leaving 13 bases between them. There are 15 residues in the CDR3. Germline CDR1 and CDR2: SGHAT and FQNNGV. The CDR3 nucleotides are TGTGCCAGCAGCTTAGTATCGGGGAATCCCTATGGCTACACCTTC. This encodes CASSLVSGNPYGYTF.

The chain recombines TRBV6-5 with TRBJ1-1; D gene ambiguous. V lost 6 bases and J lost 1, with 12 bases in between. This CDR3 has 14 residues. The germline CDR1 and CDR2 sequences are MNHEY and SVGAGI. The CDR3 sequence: CASSHSTANTEAFF. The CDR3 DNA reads TGTGCCAGCAGCCACTCAACAGCGAACACTGAAGCTTTCTTT.